Listed below are T cell receptor beta chains from one sample, sequenced in a study of blood T cell repertoires in COVID-19. Produced via immunoSEQ multiplex PCR; TCRdb's table is partial and in-frame only. The sample lists 65,000 to 90,000 clones, 91% occurring once. The material sequenced was peripheral blood. These receptor sequences come from a human donor in a cohort sampled during active COVID-19. CDR3s leave out the opening cysteine and the closing phenylalanine or tryptophan. The D gene is left open where the match is weak. Not all rows give a size; the values are once, few, many and, for expanded clones, a class.

J gene: TRBJ1-2; D gene: .; clone size: .; V gene: TRBV5-1; CDR3 protein: ASSLVVSGDYGYT
J gene: TRBJ2-5; D gene: TRBD1; clone size: .; V gene: TRBV4-1; CDR3 protein: ASSQNGQGIRETQY
J gene: TRBJ1-3; D gene: .; clone size: .; V gene: TRBV6-6; CDR3 protein: ASSLEGVTGTELSGNTIY
J gene: TRBJ2-3; D gene: TRBD1; clone size: .; V gene: TRBV27; CDR3 protein: ASSFRQGDTQY
J gene: TRBJ2-1; D gene: .; clone size: .; V gene: TRBV18; CDR3 protein: ASSPPSRSYYNEQF
J gene: TRBJ2-3; D gene: .; clone size: .; V gene: TRBV7-9; CDR3 protein: ASSSPRSGGTDTQY
J gene: TRBJ1-6; D gene: .; clone size: .; V gene: TRBV20-1; CDR3 protein: SASLGTSSYNSPLH
J gene: TRBJ2-7; D gene: TRBD2; clone size: .; V gene: TRBV6-5; CDR3 protein: ASTALAGGGEQY
J gene: TRBJ1-5; D gene: .; clone size: .; V gene: TRBV5-4; CDR3 protein: ASSIDSGLGQPQH
J gene: TRBJ1-5; D gene: TRBD1; clone size: .; V gene: TRBV28; CDR3 protein: ASSSSPGQVRQPQH
J gene: TRBJ1-1; D gene: TRBD1; clone size: .; V gene: TRBV5-5; CDR3 protein: ASSPGQEMNTEAF
J gene: TRBJ1-2; D gene: TRBD1; clone size: .; V gene: TRBV5-8; CDR3 protein: ASSLEVAGGANYGYT
J gene: TRBJ2-7; D gene: TRBD1; clone size: .; V gene: TRBV5-6; CDR3 protein: ASSPGDRGLHEQY
J gene: TRBJ2-4; D gene: TRBD1; clone size: .; V gene: TRBV3-1/TRBV3-2; CDR3 protein: ASSQDGTGAKNIQY
J gene: TRBJ2-7; D gene: TRBD1; clone size: .; V gene: TRBV7-2; CDR3 protein: ASSSQGSYEQY
J gene: TRBJ2-3; D gene: .; clone size: .; V gene: TRBV7-9; CDR3 protein: ASSWPAQGVDTQY
J gene: TRBJ1-6; D gene: TRBD1; clone size: .; V gene: TRBV7-2; CDR3 protein: ASSPAGTAGGSPLH
J gene: TRBJ2-2; D gene: TRBD2; clone size: .; V gene: TRBV19; CDR3 protein: ASSILRGSGGAGELF
J gene: TRBJ1-1; D gene: TRBD1; clone size: once; V gene: TRBV13; CDR3 protein: ARGQGSRGTEAF
J gene: TRBJ2-2; D gene: .; clone size: .; V gene: TRBV7-3; CDR3 protein: ASKRGTINTGELF
J gene: TRBJ1-2; D gene: TRBD1; clone size: once; V gene: TRBV30; CDR3 protein: AWSAFGTGEVYGYT
J gene: TRBJ2-7; D gene: .; clone size: .; V gene: TRBV19; CDR3 protein: ASSSAQGTYEQY
J gene: TRBJ1-3; D gene: .; clone size: .; V gene: TRBV18; CDR3 protein: ASSNGISGNTIY
J gene: TRBJ2-5; D gene: .; clone size: .; V gene: TRBV5-8; CDR3 protein: ASSIGRETQY
J gene: TRBJ2-2; D gene: .; clone size: .; V gene: TRBV9; CDR3 protein: ASSVAAEGARRTANTGELF
J gene: TRBJ2-7; D gene: TRBD1; clone size: .; V gene: TRBV10-3; CDR3 protein: AIRRTGVSSYEQY